This is a list of T cell receptor beta chains from one sample in a study of blood T cell repertoires in COVID-19. Produced via immunoSEQ multiplex PCR; TCRdb's table is partial and in-frame only. The sample lists around 260,000 clones; about 89% were seen once. Material: peripheral blood. Receptors were obtained from a woman in her thirties or forties who had recovered from COVID-19. Both conserved end residues are part of each CDR3. The order of the fields is V gene, J gene, CDR3 protein.

TRBV11-2	TRBJ2-7	CASSITGTGGLEQYF
TRBV3-1/TRBV3-2	TRBJ1-4	CASSPAYGRWGTNEKLFF
TRBV2	TRBJ2-5	CASSEQGSPEGTQYF
TRBV12-3/TRBV12-4	TRBJ2-3	CASSPRTDTQYF
TRBV18	TRBJ2-1	CASSQDRDPYNEQFF
TRBV5-6	TRBJ1-1	CASSVDRVRAFF
TRBV7-6	TRBJ1-1	CASSLGTGTGTEAFF
TRBV6-6	TRBJ2-7	CASSYWQGADEQYF
TRBV21-1	TRBJ2-2	CADHRGPNTGELFF
TRBV27	TRBJ2-2	CASSLNSNNAGELFF